The 21 T cell receptor beta chains presented below share a single source sample, sequenced in a study of blood T cell repertoires in COVID-19. The assay was immunoSEQ multiplex PCR, and TCRdb's table has in-frame clones only and misses some. The data contain under 550,000 clones, approximately 90% of them singletons. Source material: peripheral blood. These receptors came from a man between 18 and 29 years old with COVID-19, enrolled during active disease.

The chain has TRBV28 and TRBJ1-5; no firm D call. CDR1 is MDHEN and CDR2 is SYDVKM in the germline V gene. V shed 8 bases and J shed 5 bases, with 19 bases lying between them. The CDR3 length is 15 residues. In nucleotides, the CDR3 is TGTGCCAGCCTGAGGTCGTCCGCGCCATATCAGCCCCAGCATTTT. It encodes CASLRSSAPYQPQHF. The full variable domain, with the rest looked up from reference TRBV28 and TRBJ1-5, is DVKVTQSSRYLVKRTGEKVFLECVQDMDHENMFWYRQDPGLGLRLIYFSYDVKMKEKGDIPEGYSVSREKKERFSLILESASTNQTSMYLCASLRSSAPYQPQHFGDGTRLSIL.

Details on this clone: Other nucleotide sequences in the sample specify the same CDR3. The chain is built from TRBV5-4 and TRBJ2-7; a weak D match, TRBD1 (6 bases). Trimming pared 0 bases from V and 4 bases from J, leaving 11 bases between. The CDR3 loop spans 14 amino acids. The V gene's germline CDR1 is SGHNT and CDR2 YYREEE (reference sequence). The DNA for the CDR3 is TGTGCCAGCAGCTTGGGTCAGGGGCTGTACGAGCAGTACTTC. Amino acid sequence: CASSLGQGLYEQYF.

The rearrangement joins TRBV6-2 or TRBV6-3 to TRBJ1-2, with a weak D call TRBD1 (6 bases). CDR3 length: 14 amino acids. From germline, CDR1 is MNHEY and CDR2 SVGEGT. V lost 0 bases and J lost 7, with 12 bases in between. CDR3 bases: TGTGCCAGCAGTTACTCGAACAGGGCGGGTGGCTACACCTTC. It specifies CASSYSNRAGGYTF.

As DNA, the CDR3 is TGTGCTAGTGGCCTGGAAGACTCAGATACGCAGTATTTT. Its protein is CASGLEDSDTQYF. V is TRBV12-5 and J is TRBJ2-3; D not certain. There are 13 residues in the CDR3. Looked up from germline, CDR1 is LGHNT and CDR2 is FRNRAP. Trimming pared 6 bases from V and 4 bases from J, leaving 11 bases between.

The V gene is TRBV7-8, the J gene TRBJ2-7; 9 nucleotides line up with TRBD2. The germline V gene has CDR1 SGHVS and CDR2 FQNEAQ. CDR3 length equals 14 residues. V gave up 1 base and J gave up 4 bases; unmatched junction bases: 2. CDR3 protein: CASSLVAGAYEQYF. The CDR3 DNA sequence: TGTGCCAGCAGCTTAGTAGCGGGAGCGTACGAGCAGTACTTC.

This rearrangement joins TRBV18 to TRBJ1-6; 7 bases map to TRBD1. Germline CDR1 is KGHSH and CDR2 is LQKENI. The CDR3 contains 15 residues. Trimming removed 3 bases from V and 5 bases from J; junction bases left unmatched: 4. The CDR3 DNA reads TGTGCCAGCTCACCGACGGGACAGCATAATTCACCCCTCCACTTT. Protein sequence: CASSPTGQHNSPLHF.

The chain carries TRBV18 and TRBJ2-5, with 7 bases lining up with TRBD2. The junction had 1 base not matched to a gene; V was cut back by 2 bases and J by 4 bases. This CDR3 is built from 13 residues. Germline V lookup: CDR1 KGHSH, CDR2 LQKENI. CDR3 nucleotide sequence: TGTGCCAGCTCACCATGGGAGGGAGAGACCCAGTACTTC. Its protein product is CASSPWEGETQYF. Looking up the rest from reference TRBV18 and TRBJ2-5 gives the full variable domain: NAGVMQNPRHLVRRRGQEARLRCSPMKGHSHVYWYRQLPEEGLKFMVYLQKENIIDESGMPKERFSAEFPKEGPSILRIQQVVRGDSAAYFCASSPWEGETQYFGPGTRLLVL.

The V and J genes are TRBV19 and TRBJ1-1; D gene uncertain. Trimming left V 3 bases short and J 5 bases short, with 10 bases between. The CDR3 is 13 amino acids. CDR1 and CDR2 from the germline V gene are LNHDA and SQIVND (reference sequence). CDR3 amino acids: CASSMWGGTEAFF. The CDR3 DNA follows: TGTGCCAGTAGTATGTGGGGAGGGACTGAAGCTTTCTTT.

The chain has TRBV5-1 and TRBJ2-5; the D gene is possibly TRBD2 (6 bases). The CDR3 runs to 17 residues. Germline V lookup: CDR1 SGHRS, CDR2 YFSETQ. V was pared by 0 bases and J by 5 bases, with 20 bases between. The CDR3 loop is CASSLDRRVNSGETQYF. CDR3 in DNA: TGCGCCAGCAGCTTGGATCGGAGAGTCAACAGCGGGGAGACCCAGTACTTC.

In DNA form, the CDR3 reads TGCAGCGTTGAAGACTTGACTAGCGGGCCCTCCTACAATGAGCAGTTCTTC. Translated: CSVEDLTSGPSYNEQFF. This sequence joins TRBV29-1 and TRBJ2-1; 10 nucleotides match TRBD2. Germline values: CDR1 SQVTM, CDR2 ANQGSEA. The CDR3 extends over 17 amino acids. With V trimmed by 0 bases and J by 0 bases, 5 bases remained unmatched.

J is TRBJ1-4 and V is TRBV9; the D gene is possibly TRBD1 (6 bases). The germline CDR1 and CDR2 sequences are SGDLS and YYNGEE. Trimming left V 3 bases short and J 6 bases short, with 12 bases between. The CDR3 totals 14 residues. The CDR3 protein is CASSAGGQDEKLFF. Written as DNA, the CDR3 is TGTGCCAGCAGCGCGGGGGGGCAGGATGAAAAACTGTTTTTT. The full variable domain, its missing parts supplied by reference TRBV9 and TRBJ1-4, is DSGVTQTPKHLITATGQRVTLRCSPRSGDLSVYWYQQSLDQGLQFLIQYYNGEERAKGNILERFSAQQFPDLHSELNLSSLELGDSALYFCASSAGGQDEKLFFGSGTQLSVL.

V gene TRBV7-8 combines with J gene TRBJ1-6; 7 nucleotides match TRBD1. The trim removed 8 bases at V and 7 bases at J, leaving 11 bases unmatched. The CDR3 is 15 residues long. Germline V CDR1 and CDR2: SGHVS, FQNEAQ. The CDR3 DNA follows: TGTGCCAGCGGCGAACCGGGACAGCTAAATTCACCCCTCCACTTT. Amino acids: CASGEPGQLNSPLHF.

The rearrangement links TRBV2 to TRBJ2-4; TRBD1 might be the D (5 bases). Trimming took off 5 bases at V and 0 bases at J, with 8 bases between the two ends. The CDR3 has 14 amino acids. CDR1 and CDR2 (germline): SNHLY, FYNNEI. CDR3 loop: CASSWTLAKNIQYF. Here the CDR3 DNA reads TGTGCCAGCAGTTGGACATTAGCCAAAAACATTCAGTACTTC.

CDR3: CASSVQVGYGYTF. For the CDR3, the DNA is TGTGCCAGCAGCGTGCAGGTCGGCTACGGCTACACCTTC. The rearrangement links TRBV9 to TRBJ1-2; D not certain. CDR3 length equals 13 residues. V was shortened by 2 bases and J by 8 bases, with 13 bases between the two germline ends. Germline CDR1 reads SGDLS; CDR2 reads YYNGEE.

This chain uses TRBV3-1 (or the pseudogene TRBV3-2) with TRBJ2-1, with D unclear. Trimming took 0 bases from V and 7 from J, leaving 10 bases between them. This CDR3 has 14 residues. Germline assignment: CDR1 LGHDT and CDR2 YNNKEL (reference sequence). The CDR3 DNA reads TGTGCCAGCAGCCAAGATTCACAAGCGAATGAGCAGTTCTTC. This gives the protein CASSQDSQANEQFF.

The CDR3 reads CASSQVGLASEQYF. The CDR3, as DNA: TGTGCCAGCAGCCAAGTGGGACTAGCGTCCGAGCAGTACTTC. This rearrangement joins TRBV4-2 to TRBJ2-7; 10 bases fit TRBD2. The junction had 3 bases not matched to a gene; V was cut back by 1 base and J by 6 bases. Germline V gives CDR1 LGHNA, CDR2 YNFKEQ. The CDR3 is 14 residues long.

This sequence joins TRBV24-1 and TRBJ2-5; 9 bases are a match to TRBD1. The CDR3 sequence is 12 residues long. V shed 12 bases, J shed 5 bases, and the junction held 6 bases outside the gene matches. Looked up from germline, CDR1 is KGHDR and CDR2 is SFDVKD. CDR3 in DNA: TGTGCCTCGAACAGGGGGCAGGAGACCCAGTACTTC. Residues: CASNRGQETQYF.

The V and J genes are TRBV5-1 and TRBJ2-7; no clear D gene. Per the germline V gene, CDR1 is SGHRS and CDR2 is YFSETQ. With 2 bases removed from V and 3 bases from J, the gap between germline ends came to 12 bases. The CDR3 spans 14 residues. CDR3 nucleotide sequence: TGCGCCAGCAGCTTCCGTTCGACAATCTACGAGCAGTACTTC. This sequence encodes CASSFRSTIYEQYF.

Notes on this clone: The identical CDR3 is also encoded by other nucleotide sequences in the sample. V usage is TRBV12-3 or TRBV12-4 and J usage is TRBJ2-2; tentatively, D is TRBD1 (5 bases). Deletions cut 5 bases from V and 5 bases from J, with 6 bases between. CDR3 size: 12 residues. CDR3 region: CASSQGTGELFF. CDR3 sequence (DNA): TGTGCCAGCAGTCAGGGAACCGGGGAGCTGTTTTTT.

This clone is a singleton in its sample. The genes are TRBV7-2 and TRBJ2-5, with 8 bases identical to TRBD2. V lost 3 bases and J lost 4; bases outside the gene matches: 1. In germline, CDR1 is SGHTA, CDR2 FQGNSA. This CDR3 has 13 residues. Here the CDR3 reads CASSFAGGETQYF. DNA for the CDR3: TGTGCCAGCAGCTTTGCGGGGGGAGAGACCCAGTACTTC.

The chain links TRBV7-9 to TRBJ2-7, with D possibly TRBD1 on 5 matching bases. In germline, CDR1 is SEHNR, CDR2 FQNEAQ (reference sequence). This CDR3 is 12 amino acids long. Trimming removed 2 bases from V and 5 bases from J, with 7 bases in between. The CDR3 DNA reads TGTGCCAGCAGCTTATCACAGGACGAGCAGTACTTC. It yields the protein CASSLSQDEQYF.